The 7 T cell receptor beta chains in this list originate from one sample, sequenced in a study of beta chain features in type 1 diabetes. The antigens of these receptors remain unknown. Study-wide results and limits: For Type 1 diabetes patients, all four CD4+ subsets carried TCRB CDR3s that were moderately but significantly shorter.

What was sequenced were expressed TCRB transcripts, since all of the isolated RNA had been reverse transcribed. Only in-frame clones appear in the TCRdb table, and some are missing; sequencing was by immunoSEQ multiplex PCR. This sample has about 150,000 clones, with 7.8% found just once. The sample taken for sequencing was central memory CD4+ T cells from blood. These receptor sequences come from a woman in her thirties or forties with type 1 diabetes.

This clone was found a few times. This chain links TRBV6-6 with TRBJ2-3; D is undetermined. The germline CDR1 and CDR2 sequences are MNHNY and SVGAGI (reference sequence). Trimming stripped 7 bases from V and 2 bases from J, with 7 bases between. This CDR3 contains 12 residues. CDR3 nucleotide sequence: TGTGCCAGCACGGGTTACACAGATACGCAGTATTTT. Its protein product is CASTGYTDTQYF.

This chain uses TRBV5-1 with TRBJ1-1; no firm D call. Trimming removed 1 base from V and 4 bases from J, with 11 bases in between. Germline CDR1 reads SGHRS; CDR2 reads YFSETQ. The CDR3 extends over 14 amino acids. The CDR3 DNA is TGCGCCAGCAGCTTGCAATCAGTACCCACTGAAGCTTTCTTT. Protein: CASSLQSVPTEAFF. The full variable domain, with the rest looked up from reference TRBV5-1 and TRBJ1-1, is KAGVTQTPRYLIKTRGQQVTLSCSPISGHRSVSWYQQTPGQGLQFLFEYFSETQRNKGNFPGRFSGRQFSNSRSEMNVSTLELGDSALYLCASSLQSVPTEAFFGQGTRLTVV.

This clone was seen repeatedly, ten times or more. The chain uses TRBV29-1 and TRBJ2-7, with TRBD2 matching 13 bases. V lost 4 bases and J lost 1; bases outside the gene matches: 1. The CDR3 sequence is 14 residues long. Germline loops: CDR1 SQVTM, CDR2 ANQGSEA. CDR3 amino acids: CSVATSGGSYEQYF. The CDR3 DNA reads as TGCAGCGTTGCGACTAGCGGGGGGTCCTACGAGCAGTACTTC.

This clone occurred a few times. The chain employs TRBV30 and TRBJ1-5; D may be TRBD1 (6 bases). The CDR3 sequence is 14 residues long. The ends were cut back, 0 bases at V and 6 bases at J, with 12 bases in the middle. Germline-derived CDR1 and CDR2 are GTSNPN and SVGIG (reference sequence). The CDR3 is CAWSVQGLGQPQHF. Here the CDR3 DNA reads TGTGCCTGGAGTGTACAGGGACTAGGTCAGCCCCAGCATTTT.

This clone has a handful of counts. The genes are TRBV9 and TRBJ2-5; TRBD2 matches 8 bases. V lost 0 bases, J lost 0 bases, and 7 bases stayed unmatched. This CDR3 comprises 17 residues. From germline, CDR1 is SGDLS and CDR2 YYNGEE. Written as DNA, the CDR3 is TGTGCCAGCAGCGTAGGTGGGTCTAGCGGGTACCAAGAGACCCAGTACTTC. This gives the protein CASSVGGSSGYQETQYF.

There are a few counts of this clone. Here the CDR3 DNA reads TGTGCCAGTAGTACCGACAGCTACTCTGGAAACACCATATATTTT. The encoded protein is CASSTDSYSGNTIYF. The V and J genes are TRBV19 and TRBJ1-3; tentatively, D is TRBD1 (5 bases). CDR3 length equals 15 residues. V dropped 4 bases and J dropped 0 bases, with 10 bases sitting between them. CDR1 is LNHDA and CDR2 is SQIVND in the germline V gene (reference sequence).

This chain connects TRBV5-1 to TRBJ1-1; TRBD1 agrees at 7 bases. This CDR3 has 16 amino acids. V shed 4 bases, J shed 1 base, and the junction held 10 bases outside the gene matches. Germline V gene sequence: CDR1 SGHRS, CDR2 YFSETQ. This chain's CDR3 is CASSMRAGGGNTEAFF. CDR3 in DNA: TGCGCCAGCAGCATGAGGGCAGGGGGAGGGAACACTGAAGCTTTCTTT.